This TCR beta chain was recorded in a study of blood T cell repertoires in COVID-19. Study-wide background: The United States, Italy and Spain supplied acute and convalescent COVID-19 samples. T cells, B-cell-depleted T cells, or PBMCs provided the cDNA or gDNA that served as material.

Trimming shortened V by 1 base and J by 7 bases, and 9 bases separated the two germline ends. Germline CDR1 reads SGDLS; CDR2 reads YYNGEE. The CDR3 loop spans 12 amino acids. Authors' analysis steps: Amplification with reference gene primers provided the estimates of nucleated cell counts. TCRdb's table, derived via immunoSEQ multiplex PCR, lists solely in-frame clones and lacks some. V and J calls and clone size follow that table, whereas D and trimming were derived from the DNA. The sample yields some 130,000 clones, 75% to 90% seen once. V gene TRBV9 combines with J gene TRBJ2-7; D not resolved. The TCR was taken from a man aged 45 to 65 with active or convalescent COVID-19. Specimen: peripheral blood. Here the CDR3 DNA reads TGTGCCAGCAGCGTAAGTTCGGGTGAGCAGTACTTC. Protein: CASSVSSGEQYF.